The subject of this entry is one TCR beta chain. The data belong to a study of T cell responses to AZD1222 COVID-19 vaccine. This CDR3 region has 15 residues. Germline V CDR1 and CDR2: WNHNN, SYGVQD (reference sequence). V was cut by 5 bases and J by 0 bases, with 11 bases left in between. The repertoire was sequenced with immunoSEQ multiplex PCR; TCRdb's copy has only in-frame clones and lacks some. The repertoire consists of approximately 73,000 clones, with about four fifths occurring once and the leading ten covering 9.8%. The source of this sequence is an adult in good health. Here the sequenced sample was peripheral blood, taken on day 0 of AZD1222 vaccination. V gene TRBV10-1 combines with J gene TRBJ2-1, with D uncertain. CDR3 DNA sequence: TGCGCCAGCAGTCCCGGACGGCTCTCCTACAATGAGCAGTTCTTC. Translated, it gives CASSPGRLSYNEQFF.